The 3 T cell receptor beta chains in this list originate from one sample, sequenced in a study of blood T cell repertoires in COVID-19. Data came from immunoSEQ multiplex PCR; TCRdb stores just in-frame clones and leaves some out. The data hold about 200,000 clones, with approximately 80% observed a single time. The sequenced sample consisted of peripheral blood. All receptors derive from a human donor in a cohort sampled during active COVID-19.

The chain has TRBV28 and TRBJ2-1, with a weak D call TRBD2 (6 bases). V was clipped by 5 bases and J by 5 bases, with 28 bases between them. Looked up from germline, CDR1 is MDHEN and CDR2 is SYDVKM. The CDR3 spans 19 residues. The CDR3 reads CASSPLRGVGLAYDNEQFF. CDR3 DNA: TGTGCCAGCAGTCCACTGAGGGGAGTGGGTCTAGCGTATGACAATGAGCAGTTCTTC.

This chain uses TRBV30 with TRBJ1-1; the D is unclear. The germline CDR1 and CDR2 sequences are GTSNPN and SVGIG (reference sequence). CDR3 length: 13 amino acids. V was shortened by 2 bases and J by 4 bases, with 11 bases between the two germline ends. The CDR3 is CAWSYDPGTEAFF. The DNA of the CDR3 is TGTGCCTGGAGTTACGATCCCGGCACTGAAGCTTTCTTT.

The table lists this clone with a count of one. The CDR3 sequence: CASSRDRGGNTGELFF. The CDR3 nucleotides read TGCGCCAGCAGCCGGGACAGGGGAGGGAACACCGGGGAGCTGTTTTTT. The chain has TRBV10-2 and TRBJ2-2, with TRBD1 matching 10 bases. Per the germline V gene, CDR1 is WSHSY and CDR2 is SAAADI. V shed 6 bases, J shed 1 base, and the junction held 5 bases outside the gene matches. This CDR3 is 16 amino acids long.